Listed here are 8 T cell receptor beta chains from one sample, sequenced in a study of PD-L1 blockade in urothelial cancer. Measured with immunoSEQ multiplex PCR; TCRdb has only the in-frame clones, and not every one. This sample has 90,000 to 120,000 clones, with around 85% found just once. This sample comprised PBMCs, obtained around atezolizumab (anti-PD-L1) treatment. All receptors derive from a man aged 50 or older with urothelial cancer.

This sequence joins TRBV30 and TRBJ2-1; 14 bases are shared with TRBD2. This CDR3 has 17 residues. J was trimmed by 4 bases and V by 4 bases; bases with no gene match: 9. Germline V CDR1 and CDR2: GTSNPN, SVGIG (reference sequence). DNA of the CDR3: TGTGCCTGGAATTTTCAAAGGACTAGCGGGGGGTACAATGAGCAGTTCTTC. Amino acids: CAWNFQRTSGGYNEQFF.

The V gene is TRBV6-6, the J gene TRBJ1-1, with a weak D call TRBD1 (6 bases). V lost 5 bases and J 8 bases, leaving 12 bases between the germline ends. The CDR3 loop spans 12 amino acids. Germline assignment: CDR1 MNHNY and CDR2 SVGAGI (reference sequence). CDR3 loop: CASSAPQGEAFF. The CDR3 DNA follows: TGTGCCAGCAGTGCACCTCAGGGGGAAGCTTTCTTT.

The genes are TRBV6-6 and TRBJ2-3; 8 bases match TRBD1. Germline CDR1 and CDR2: MNHNY and SVGAGI (reference sequence). V shed 2 bases, J shed 4 bases, and the junction held 2 bases outside the gene matches. This CDR3 contains 14 residues. The CDR3 DNA is TGTGCCAGCAGTTACCCGGACAGGGCAGATACGCAGTATTTT. It translates to CASSYPDRADTQYF.

V is TRBV19 and J is TRBJ2-1; D is uncertain. Trimming removed 5 bases from V and 4 bases from J, with 6 bases in between. Germline V lookup: CDR1 LNHDA, CDR2 SQIVND (reference sequence). This CDR3 contains 12 residues. The CDR3 DNA reads as TGTGCCAGTAGTCCCCAATACAATGAGCAGTTCTTC. Its protein product is CASSPQYNEQFF.

The chain has TRBV7-3 and TRBJ1-6; the match to TRBD1 covers 10 bases. The CDR3 is 15 amino acids. The germline V gene encodes CDR1 SGHTA and CDR2 FQGTGA. V shed 5 bases and J 5 bases; nucleotides not matched to a gene: 3. CDR3 region: CASSLGQGNNSPLHF. The CDR3 region has the DNA TGTGCCAGCAGCCTGGGACAGGGGAATAATTCACCCCTCCACTTT. The full variable domain, with the rest looked up from reference TRBV7-3 and TRBJ1-6, is GAGVSQTPSNKVTEKGKYVELRCDPISGHTALYWYRQSLGQGPEFLIYFQGTGAADDSGLPNDRFFAVRPEGSVSTLKIQRTERGDSAVYLCASSLGQGNNSPLHFGNGTRLTVT.

The chain couples TRBV9 to TRBJ2-2; TRBD2 agrees at 8 bases. Trimming took 0 bases from V and 4 from J; bases not matched to a gene: 8. CDR1 and CDR2 (germline): SGDLS, YYNGEE. The CDR3 has 17 amino acids. CDR3 sequence (DNA): TGTGCCAGCAGCGTAGGTCCAGCGGGAGCGAGCACCGGGGAGCTGTTTTTT. It codes for CASSVGPAGASTGELFF.

This clone was observed a few times. The CDR3 DNA reads TGTGCCATCAGAGGAATGGGGACAGGGGCTGGCTACACCTTC. Translated, it gives CAIRGMGTGAGYTF. The chain employs TRBV10-3 and TRBJ1-2; 10 bases match TRBD1. The CDR3 is made up of 14 amino acids. The V and J ends lost 6 bases and 7 bases, in that order; junction bases with no gene match: 8. The germline CDR1 and CDR2 sequences are ENHRY and SYGVKD.

In the case of this clone: The sample holds other DNA sequences that translate to the same CDR3. The chain links TRBV6-5 to TRBJ1-2, with D perhaps matching TRBD1 (5 bases). Trimming took off 6 bases at V and 5 bases at J, with 7 bases between the two ends. The germline V gene has CDR1 MNHEY and CDR2 SVGAGI. There are 11 residues in the CDR3. The CDR3 DNA reads TGTGCCAGCAGCCAGGGATATGGCTACACCTTC. This sequence encodes CASSQGYGYTF.